These 4 T cell receptor beta chains were all obtained from the same sample, sequenced in a study of shared clonotypes between healthy human individuals. This table comes from immunoSEQ multiplex PCR, and its TCRdb copy is limited to in-frame clones, with some not included. The sample has about 1.5 million clones, around 98% seen once. The sample taken for sequencing was naive CD4+ T cells sorted from blood. Documented subset: CD45RA+ positively selected. The receptors derive from a man in his thirties or forties in good health.

The chain uses TRBV5-1 and TRBJ2-3; 15 nucleotides agree with TRBD2. The CDR3 covers 20 residues. The junction had 12 bases not matched to a gene; V was cut back by 0 bases and J by 4 bases. Germline values: CDR1 SGHRS, CDR2 YFSETQ. The CDR3 reads CASSLVGHPGLAGGADTQYF. The CDR3 DNA follows: TGCGCCAGCAGCTTGGTGGGCCATCCGGGACTAGCGGGAGGAGCAGATACGCAGTATTTT.

As for this clone: The sample carries other DNA sequences with the same CDR3. The chain recombines TRBV5-4 with TRBJ2-7; perhaps TRBD2 as D (5 bases). Germline V gives CDR1 SGHNT, CDR2 YYREEE (reference sequence). Trimming took off 1 base at V and 7 bases at J, with 6 bases between the two ends. The CDR3 covers 11 residues. The CDR3 protein is CASSLRGEQYF. CDR3 in DNA: TGTGCCAGCAGCTTGCGCGGGGAGCAGTACTTC.

The gene calls are TRBV5-1 and TRBJ2-5, with 9 bases lining up with TRBD2. The CDR3 sequence is 16 residues long. Per the germline V gene, CDR1 is SGHRS and CDR2 is YFSETQ. J lost 1 base, V lost 4 bases, and 8 bases had no gene match. The CDR3 bases are TGCGCCAGCAGCGAGGGCCCTAGCGGGGTCCAAGAGACCCAGTACTTC. Encoded protein: CASSEGPSGVQETQYF.

The chain couples TRBV5-5 to TRBJ2-7; a possible D gene is TRBD2 (5 bases). The CDR3 runs to 13 residues. The V end lost 6 bases, the J end lost 2 bases, and 12 bases lay between the germline ends. CDR1 is SGHKS, CDR2 YYEKEE, per germline (reference sequence). CDR3 coding DNA: TGTGCCAGCACCGAGCGGACCCCCTACGAGCAGTACTTC. It yields the protein CASTERTPYEQYF.